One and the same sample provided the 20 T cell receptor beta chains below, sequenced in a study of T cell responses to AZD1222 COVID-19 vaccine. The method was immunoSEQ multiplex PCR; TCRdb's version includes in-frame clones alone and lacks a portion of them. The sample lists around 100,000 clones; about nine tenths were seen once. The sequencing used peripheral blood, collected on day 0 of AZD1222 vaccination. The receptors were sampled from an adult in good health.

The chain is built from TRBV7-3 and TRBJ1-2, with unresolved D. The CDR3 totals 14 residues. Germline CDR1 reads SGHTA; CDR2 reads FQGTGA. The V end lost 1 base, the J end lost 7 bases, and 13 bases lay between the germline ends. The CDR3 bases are TGTGCCAGCAGCTTAAATTCGGGAGATGGTGGCTACACCTTC. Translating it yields CASSLNSGDGGYTF.

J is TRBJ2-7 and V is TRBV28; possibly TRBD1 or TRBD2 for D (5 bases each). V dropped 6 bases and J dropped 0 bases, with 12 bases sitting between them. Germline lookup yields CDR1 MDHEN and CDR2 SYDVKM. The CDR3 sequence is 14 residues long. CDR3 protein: CASRPQGRSYEQYF. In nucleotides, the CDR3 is TGTGCCAGCAGGCCGCAGGGACGCTCCTACGAGCAGTACTTC.

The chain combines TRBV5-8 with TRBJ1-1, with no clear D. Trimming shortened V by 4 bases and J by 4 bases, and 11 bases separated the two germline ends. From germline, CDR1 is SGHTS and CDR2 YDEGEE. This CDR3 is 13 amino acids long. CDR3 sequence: CASSLGRRTEAFF. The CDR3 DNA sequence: TGTGCCAGCAGCCTCGGACGGCGCACTGAAGCTTTCTTT.

The CDR3 coding sequence is TGTGCCAGCGGGGTTGGGGCCAACGTCCTGACTTTC. Protein: CASGVGANVLTF. This chain connects TRBV6-5 to TRBJ2-6; unclear D gene. Trimming stripped 8 bases from V and 3 bases from J, with 5 bases between. The germline gives CDR1 MNHEY, CDR2 SVGAGI. The CDR3 is 12 residues long.

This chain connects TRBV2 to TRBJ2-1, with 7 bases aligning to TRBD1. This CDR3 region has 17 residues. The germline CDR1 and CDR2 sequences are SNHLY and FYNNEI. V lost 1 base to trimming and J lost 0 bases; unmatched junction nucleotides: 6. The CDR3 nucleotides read TGTGCCAGCAGTGAAGACTCCGGGACAGTCTCCTACAATGAGCAGTTCTTC. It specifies CASSEDSGTVSYNEQFF.

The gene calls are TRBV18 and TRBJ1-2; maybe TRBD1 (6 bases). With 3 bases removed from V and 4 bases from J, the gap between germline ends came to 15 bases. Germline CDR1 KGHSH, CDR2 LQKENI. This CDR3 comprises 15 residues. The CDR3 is CASSPAAGAGYGYTF. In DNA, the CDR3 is TGTGCCAGCTCACCCGCGGCAGGGGCGGGCTATGGCTACACCTTC.

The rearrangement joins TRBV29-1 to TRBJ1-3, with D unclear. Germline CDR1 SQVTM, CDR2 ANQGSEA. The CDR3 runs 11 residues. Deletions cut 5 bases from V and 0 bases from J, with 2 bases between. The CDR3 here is CSVRSGNTIYF. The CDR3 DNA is TGCAGCGTTCGCTCTGGAAACACCATATATTTT.

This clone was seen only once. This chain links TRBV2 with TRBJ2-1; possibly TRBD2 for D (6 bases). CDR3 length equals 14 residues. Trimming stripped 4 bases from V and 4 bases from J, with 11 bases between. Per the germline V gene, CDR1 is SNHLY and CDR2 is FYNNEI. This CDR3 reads CASSGEAFYNEQFF. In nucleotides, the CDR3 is TGTGCCAGCAGTGGGGAGGCATTTTACAATGAGCAGTTCTTC.

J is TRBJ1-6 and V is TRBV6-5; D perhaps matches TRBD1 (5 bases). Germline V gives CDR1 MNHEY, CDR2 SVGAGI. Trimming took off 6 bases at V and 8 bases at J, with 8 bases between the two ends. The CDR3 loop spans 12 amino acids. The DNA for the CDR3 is TGTGCCAGCAGCCGGGGGGATTCACCCCTCCACTTT. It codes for CASSRGDSPLHF.

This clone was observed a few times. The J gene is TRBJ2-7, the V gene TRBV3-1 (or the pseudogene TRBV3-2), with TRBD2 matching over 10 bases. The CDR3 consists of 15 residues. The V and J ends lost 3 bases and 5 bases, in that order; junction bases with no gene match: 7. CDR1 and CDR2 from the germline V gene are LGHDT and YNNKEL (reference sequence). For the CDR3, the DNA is TGTGCCAGCAGCCATCCTAGCGGGAGTGGCCACGAGCAGTACTTC. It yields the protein CASSHPSGSGHEQYF.

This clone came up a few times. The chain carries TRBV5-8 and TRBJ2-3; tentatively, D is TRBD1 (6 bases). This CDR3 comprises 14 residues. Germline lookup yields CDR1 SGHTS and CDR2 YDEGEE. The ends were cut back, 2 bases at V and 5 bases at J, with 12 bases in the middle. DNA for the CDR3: TGTGCCAGCAGCTTAGCAGGGGACCTAGATACGCAGTATTTT. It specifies CASSLAGDLDTQYF.

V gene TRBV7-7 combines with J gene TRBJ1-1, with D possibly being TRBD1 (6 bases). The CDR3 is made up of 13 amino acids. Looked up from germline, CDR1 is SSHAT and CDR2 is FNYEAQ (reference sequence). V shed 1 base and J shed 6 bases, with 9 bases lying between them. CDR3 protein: CASSLDRDAEAFF. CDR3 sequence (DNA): TGTGCCAGCAGCTTAGACAGGGACGCTGAAGCTTTCTTT.

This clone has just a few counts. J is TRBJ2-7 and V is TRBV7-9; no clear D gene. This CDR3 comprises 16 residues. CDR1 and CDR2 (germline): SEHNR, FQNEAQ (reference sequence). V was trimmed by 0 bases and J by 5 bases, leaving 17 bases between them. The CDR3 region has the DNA TGTGCCAGCAGCTTAGCGCTAACAGAGTCCTACCACGAGCAGTACTTC. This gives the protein CASSLALTESYHEQYF. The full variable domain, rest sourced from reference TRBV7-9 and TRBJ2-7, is DTGVSQNPRHKITKRGQNVTFRCDPISEHNRLYWYRQTLGQGPEFLTYFQNEAQLEKSRLLSDRFSAERPKGSFSTLEIQRTEQGDSAMYLCASSLALTESYHEQYFGPGTRLTVT.

The CDR3 region has the DNA TGTGCCAGCAGCTTAGTGATAGGGGACACTGAAGCTTTCTTT. The encoded protein is CASSLVIGDTEAFF. This chain uses TRBV7-9 with TRBJ1-1; maybe TRBD1 (5 bases). The CDR3 totals 14 residues. The V end was cut by 1 base, the J end by 3 bases, with 9 bases between. CDR1 is SEHNR, CDR2 FQNEAQ, per germline (reference sequence).

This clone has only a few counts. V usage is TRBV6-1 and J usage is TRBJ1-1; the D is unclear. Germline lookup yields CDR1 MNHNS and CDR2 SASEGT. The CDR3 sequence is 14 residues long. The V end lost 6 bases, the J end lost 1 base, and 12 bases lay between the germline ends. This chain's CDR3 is CASSPDRRNTEAFF. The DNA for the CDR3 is TGTGCCAGCAGCCCAGACCGAAGGAACACTGAAGCTTTCTTT.

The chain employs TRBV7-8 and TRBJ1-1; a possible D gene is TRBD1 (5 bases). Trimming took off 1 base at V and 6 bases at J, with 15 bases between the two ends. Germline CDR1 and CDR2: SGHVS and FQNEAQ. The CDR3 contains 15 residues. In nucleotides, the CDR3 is TGTGCCAGCAGCTTAGTCGGCGGACACAACGCTGAAGCTTTCTTT. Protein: CASSLVGGHNAEAFF.

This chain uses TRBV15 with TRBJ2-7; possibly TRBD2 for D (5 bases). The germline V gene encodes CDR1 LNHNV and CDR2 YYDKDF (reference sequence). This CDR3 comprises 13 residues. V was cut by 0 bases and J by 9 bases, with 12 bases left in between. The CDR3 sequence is CATSRDGSRMQYF. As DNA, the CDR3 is TGTGCCACCAGCAGAGATGGGAGCCGAATGCAGTACTTC.

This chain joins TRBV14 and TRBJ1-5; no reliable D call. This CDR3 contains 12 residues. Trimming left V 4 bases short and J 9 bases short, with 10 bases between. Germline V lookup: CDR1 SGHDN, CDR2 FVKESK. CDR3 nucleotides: TGTGCCAGCAGCCCCGATGGCGGGCCCCAGCATTTT. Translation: CASSPDGGPQHF.

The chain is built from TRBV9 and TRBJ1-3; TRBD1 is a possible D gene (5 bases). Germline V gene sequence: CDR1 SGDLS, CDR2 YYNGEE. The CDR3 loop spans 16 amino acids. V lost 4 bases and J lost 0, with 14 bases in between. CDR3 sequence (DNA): TGTGCCAGCAGCCCGGGGGGAGGCCACTCTGGAAACACCATATATTTT. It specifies CASSPGGGHSGNTIYF.

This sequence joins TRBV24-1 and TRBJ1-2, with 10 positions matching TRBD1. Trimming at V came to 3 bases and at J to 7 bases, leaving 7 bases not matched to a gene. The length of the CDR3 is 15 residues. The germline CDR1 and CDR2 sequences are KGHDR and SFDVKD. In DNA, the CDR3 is TGTGCCACCAGTGATCTCGACAGGGGGCTCGGTGGCTACACCTTC. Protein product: CATSDLDRGLGGYTF.